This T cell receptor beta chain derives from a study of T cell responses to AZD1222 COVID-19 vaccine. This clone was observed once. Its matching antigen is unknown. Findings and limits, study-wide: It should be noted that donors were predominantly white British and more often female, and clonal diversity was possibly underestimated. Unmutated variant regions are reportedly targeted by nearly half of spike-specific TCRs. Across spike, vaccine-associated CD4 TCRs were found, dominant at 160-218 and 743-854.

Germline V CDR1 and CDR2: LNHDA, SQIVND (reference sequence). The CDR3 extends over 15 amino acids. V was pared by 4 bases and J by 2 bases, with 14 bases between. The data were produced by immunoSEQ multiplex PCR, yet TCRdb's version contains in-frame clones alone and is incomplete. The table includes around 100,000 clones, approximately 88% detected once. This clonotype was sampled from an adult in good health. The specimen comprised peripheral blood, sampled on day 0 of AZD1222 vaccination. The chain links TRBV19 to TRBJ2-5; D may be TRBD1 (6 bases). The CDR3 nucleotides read TGTGCCAGTAGTAAGCAGACAGGAGCACAAGAGACCCAGTACTTC. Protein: CASSKQTGAQETQYF.